This T cell receptor beta chain was retrieved from a study of T cell responses to AZD1222 COVID-19 vaccine. The overall study: Whether given at about 4 or about 12 weeks, second doses were pooled. Overall study results and limits: It should be noted that donors were predominantly white British and more often female, and clonal diversity was possibly underestimated.

Comment on this clone: What it binds is unknown.

The CDR3 sequence is 15 residues long. J lost 2 bases, V lost 2 bases, and 5 bases had no gene match. The V gene's germline CDR1 is SGHRS and CDR2 YFSETQ. The repertoire was sequenced with immunoSEQ multiplex PCR; TCRdb's copy has only in-frame clones and lacks some. The profile shows roughly 100,000 clones, over 70% of them singletons. This chain links TRBV5-1 with TRBJ2-3; TRBD2 aligns across 7 bases. Sequenced here: peripheral blood, sampled on day 0 of AZD1222 vaccination. The clonotype comes from an adult in good health. The CDR3 region is CASSLAGWVTDTQYF. The CDR3 bases are TGCGCCAGCAGCTTAGCGGGGTGGGTCACAGATACGCAGTATTTT.